The 31 T cell receptor beta chains reported below all come from one sample, sequenced in a study of beta chain features in type 1 diabetes. The authors reverse transcribed all of the isolated RNA, so sequencing captured expressed TCRB transcripts. Measured with immunoSEQ multiplex PCR; TCRdb has only the in-frame clones, and not every one. Counted here are some 150,000 clones, over 8.5% occurring once; the ten biggest clones make up roughly 2%. The specimen sequenced was central memory CD4+ T cells from blood. The receptors derive from a man younger than 30 in good health.

This clone was counted ten times or more. J is TRBJ1-2 and V is TRBV7-3; D not certain. The CDR3 extends over 16 amino acids. Germline V gene sequence: CDR1 SGHTA, CDR2 FQGTGA. With 0 bases removed from V and 6 bases from J, the gap between germline ends came to 17 bases. As DNA, the CDR3 is TGTGCCAGCAGCTTAACGCCGAGGTTGGCCTCGGATGGCTACACCTTC. Its translation: CASSLTPRLASDGYTF.

The sample holds a few counts of this clone. V is TRBV9 and J is TRBJ2-1, with 9 positions matching TRBD1. The CDR3 runs to 16 residues. The V gene's germline CDR1 is SGDLS and CDR2 YYNGEE. The junction had 11 bases not matched to a gene; V was cut back by 4 bases and J by 6 bases. CDR3 sequence reads: CASSPRGDRAVNEQFF. CDR3 DNA sequence: TGTGCCAGCAGCCCCCGCGGGGACAGGGCCGTCAATGAGCAGTTCTTC.

This clone was counted only a few times. The gene calls are TRBV11-2 and TRBJ2-7; D uncertain. The V end was cut by 2 bases, the J end by 0 bases, with 20 bases between. The length of the CDR3 is 18 residues. CDR1 is SGHAT and CDR2 is FQNNGV in the germline V gene. CDR3 loop: CASSLRKSMSQSSYEQYF. CDR3 DNA sequence: TGTGCCAGCAGCTTAAGAAAGTCAATGTCACAGAGCTCCTACGAGCAGTACTTC.

This clone has more than one count but fewer than ten. The J gene is TRBJ2-1, the V gene TRBV14; D is unresolved. Germline assignment: CDR1 SGHDN and CDR2 FVKESK. The CDR3 length is 15 residues. The germline V and J ends were trimmed by 1 base and 6 bases, with 13 bases remaining between them. CDR3 DNA sequence: TGTGCCAGCAGCCAAGTCCCTAGATATGGCAATGAGCAGTTCTTC. Protein sequence: CASSQVPRYGNEQFF.

This chain connects TRBV9 to TRBJ2-1, with TRBD2 identical over 8 bases. The germline V gene encodes CDR1 SGDLS and CDR2 YYNGEE. V lost 0 bases and J lost 6; bases outside the gene matches: 8. The CDR3 runs 16 residues. The DNA of the CDR3 is TGTGCCAGCAGCGTAGGGGGAGGAAGCGGGAGCAATGAGCAGTTCTTC. Its translation is CASSVGGGSGSNEQFF.

This chain connects TRBV29-1 to TRBJ1-1, with 8 positions matching TRBD1. The trim removed 7 bases at V and 3 bases at J, leaving 4 bases unmatched. The CDR3 consists of 12 residues. CDR1 and CDR2 (germline): SQVTM, ANQGSEA. CDR3 sequence: CSAQQGDTEAFF. As DNA, the CDR3 is TGCAGCGCCCAACAGGGGGACACTGAAGCTTTCTTT.

In this sample, this clone turned up a few times. The rearrangement uses TRBV7-9 and TRBJ2-1, with D possibly being TRBD1 or TRBD2 (5 bases each). Trimming removed 5 bases at V and 8 bases at J, with 13 bases between. Germline assignment: CDR1 SEHNR and CDR2 FQNEAQ (reference sequence). The CDR3 consists of 13 residues. The CDR3 loop reads CASSPTRGYEQFF. The CDR3 nucleotides read TGTGCCAGCAGCCCAACTAGGGGTTATGAGCAGTTCTTC.

This clone was detected a few times. The chain employs TRBV19 and TRBJ1-5; D unclear. Germline CDR1 LNHDA, CDR2 SQIVND (reference sequence). This CDR3 has 14 residues. Trimming pared 3 bases from V and 9 bases from J, leaving 15 bases between. The CDR3 reads CASSIRDGPGPQHF. The CDR3, as DNA: TGTGCCAGTAGTATCCGAGATGGCCCAGGGCCCCAGCATTTT.

This sequence joins TRBV6-5 and TRBJ2-5; a possible D gene is TRBD1 (6 bases). Looked up from germline, CDR1 is MNHEY and CDR2 is SVGAGI. Trimming took 5 bases from V and 10 from J, leaving 17 bases between them. The CDR3 runs to 13 residues. CDR3 region: CASSEVLTGVQYF. The DNA for the CDR3 is TGTGCCAGCAGTGAAGTTTTGACAGGAGTCCAGTACTTC.

This clone was seen only once. V and J are TRBV27 and TRBJ2-1; D may correspond to TRBD1 or TRBD2 (5 bases each). CDR3 length: 15 amino acids. V gave up 6 bases and J gave up 0 bases, with 12 bases separating them. CDR1 is MNHEY, CDR2 SMNVEV, per germline (reference sequence). The CDR3 DNA sequence: TGTGCCAGCAGCCTACGGGACGGCTCCTACAATGAGCAGTTCTTC. It is translated as CASSLRDGSYNEQFF.

In the case of this clone: The same CDR3 is also encoded by other DNA sequences in this sample. The CDR3 bases are TGCAGCGTTGGCGGAGCGGGAGGCGCGGATACGCAGTATTTT. This codes for CSVGGAGGADTQYF. V gene TRBV29-1 combines with J gene TRBJ2-3; 9 positions match TRBD2. V dropped 4 bases and J dropped 6; count of bases not matched to a gene: 8. Germline V CDR1 and CDR2: SQVTM, ANQGSEA. This CDR3 has 14 amino acids.

V gene TRBV25-1 combines with J gene TRBJ1-4, with 11 nucleotides matching TRBD1. V dropped 7 bases and J dropped 8; count of bases not matched to a gene: 12. This CDR3 contains 16 residues. CDR1 and CDR2 from the germline V gene are MGHDK and SYGVNS. Here the CDR3 DNA reads TGTGCCAGCACACGCGGACAGGGGGCGTTTAACGAAAAACTGTTTTTT. Residues: CASTRGQGAFNEKLFF. Together with reference TRBV25-1 and TRBJ1-4, the CDR3 gives the full variable domain: EADIYQTPRYLVIGTGKKITLECSQTMGHDKMYWYQQDPGMELHLIHYSYGVNSTEKGDLSSESTVSRIRTEHFPLTLESARPSHTSQYLCASTRGQGAFNEKLFFGSGTQLSVL.

A few counts support this clone. The chain couples TRBV25-1 to TRBJ2-5; D is undetermined. The CDR3 is 12 amino acids. Trimming left V 6 bases short and J 6 bases short, with 11 bases between. The V gene's germline CDR1 is MGHDK and CDR2 SYGVNS. CDR3 region: CASRNSVKTQYF. CDR3 nucleotide sequence: TGTGCCAGCAGGAACAGCGTAAAGACCCAGTACTTC. Based on the CDR3 plus reference TRBV25-1 and TRBJ2-5, the full variable domain is EADIYQTPRYLVIGTGKKITLECSQTMGHDKMYWYQQDPGMELHLIHYSYGVNSTEKGDLSSESTVSRIRTEHFPLTLESARPSHTSQYLCASRNSVKTQYFGPGTRLLVL.

This clone was observed a handful of times. Relative to the germline gene, one junction end is altered; a read error may explain this. The chain links TRBV7-7 to TRBJ2-1, with 7 bases lining up with TRBD1. CDR1 is SSHAT, CDR2 FNYEAQ, per germline (reference sequence). This CDR3 comprises 16 residues. The CDR3 region has the DNA TGTGCTAGCAGCTTAGATCCGGGACAGAGATACAATGAGCAGTTCTTC. Translated: CASSLDPGQRYNEQFF. The full variable domain, in which reference TRBV7-7 and TRBJ2-1 provide the parts outside the CDR3, is GAGVSQSPRYKVTKRGQDVTLRCDPISSHATLYWYQQALGQGPEFLTYFNYEAQPDKSGLPSDRFSAERPEGSISTLTIQRTEQRDSAMYRCASSLDPGQRYNEQFFGPGTRLTVL.

This clone has just a few counts. This chain connects TRBV30 to TRBJ2-3; TRBD2 aligns across 7 bases. The ends lost 0 bases at V and 3 bases at J; junction bases unmatched: 6. There are 15 residues in the CDR3. The germline V gene encodes CDR1 GTSNPN and CDR2 SVGIG (reference sequence). CDR3 nucleotides: TGTGCCTGGAGTGTACTAGCGTCGAGTACAGATACGCAGTATTTT. Translating gives CAWSVLASSTDTQYF.

V and J are TRBV7-3 and TRBJ2-5; D perhaps matches TRBD2 (6 bases). The ends were cut back, 4 bases at V and 7 bases at J, with 16 bases in the middle. The CDR3 consists of 14 residues. Germline values: CDR1 SGHTA, CDR2 FQGTGA. The DNA for the CDR3 is TGTGCCAGCAGCTCCGGGGCGGGAACGGCGACCCAGTACTTC. Amino acid sequence: CASSSGAGTATQYF.

This clone was recorded a few times. This sequence joins TRBV7-8 and TRBJ1-1; D remains unclear. Germline CDR1 SGHVS, CDR2 FQNEAQ. V lost 5 bases to trimming and J lost 3 bases, with 10 bases between them. The CDR3 has 13 residues. CDR3 sequence: CASSQGRDTEAFF. As DNA, the CDR3 is TGTGCCAGCAGCCAAGGGCGGGACACTGAAGCTTTCTTT.

This clone has a handful of counts. The same CDR3 also results from other DNA sequences found in this sample. The rearrangement uses TRBV29-1 and TRBJ2-7; D is uncertain. The CDR3 length is 12 residues. Trimming took off 6 bases at V and 3 bases at J, with 12 bases between the two ends. The germline CDR1 and CDR2 sequences are SQVTM and ANQGSEA. The CDR3 protein is CSVLGRNYEQYF. CDR3 nucleotide sequence: TGCAGCGTGCTAGGACGGAACTACGAGCAGTACTTC.

The table lists this clone with a few counts. The chain carries TRBV11-1 and TRBJ2-7; 8 positions agree with TRBD2. The CDR3 sequence is 15 residues long. Germline CDR1 is SGHAT and CDR2 is FQDESV (reference sequence). The junction had 12 bases not matched to a gene; V was cut back by 5 bases and J by 6 bases. CDR3 DNA sequence: TGTGCCAGCAGCCCCCAGGTTGCGGGGGGAGCCGAGCAGTACTTC. Residues: CASSPQVAGGAEQYF.

This clone was seen a handful of times. The chain has TRBV15 and TRBJ1-5, with no clear D. Germline loops: CDR1 LNHNV, CDR2 YYDKDF (reference sequence). The CDR3 has 13 amino acids. The V gene lost 0 bases and the J gene lost 6 bases, with 6 bases spanning the gap. The CDR3 protein is CATSRDRPQPQHF. The CDR3, as DNA: TGTGCCACCAGCAGAGATCGGCCTCAGCCCCAGCATTTT.

This clone was detected a few times. The chain links TRBV7-2 to TRBJ2-3, with 11 bases fitting TRBD2. This CDR3 has 16 amino acids. The V gene end was trimmed by 5 bases and the J gene end by 1 base; junction bases not matched to a gene: 5. Germline V CDR1 and CDR2: SGHTA, FQGNSA. The CDR3 here is CASSPSLAGGTDTQYF. For the CDR3, the DNA is TGTGCCAGCAGCCCTTCACTAGCGGGGGGCACAGATACGCAGTATTTT. Combining the CDR3 with reference TRBV7-2 and TRBJ2-3 gives the whole variable domain GAGVSQSPSNKVTEKGKDVELRCDPISGHTALYWYRQSLGQGLEFLIYFQGNSAPDKSGLPSDRFSAERTGGSVSTLTIQRTQQEDSAVYLCASSPSLAGGTDTQYFGPGTRLTVL.

This clone came up a few times. V gene TRBV9 combines with J gene TRBJ2-5; maybe TRBD1 (5 bases). Germline assignment: CDR1 SGDLS and CDR2 YYNGEE. The ends were cut back, 2 bases at V and 1 base at J, with 9 bases in the middle. The CDR3 loop spans 14 amino acids. The CDR3 DNA is TGTGCCAGCAGCGTCGGGCAGGGCCAAGAGACCCAGTACTTC. Its translation is CASSVGQGQETQYF.

This clone was seen a handful of times. The CDR3 loop is CAWTLGLAGETQYF. CDR3 bases: TGTGCCTGGACCCTAGGGCTAGCGGGAGAGACCCAGTACTTC. J is TRBJ2-5 and V is TRBV30; the match to TRBD2 covers 8 bases. This CDR3 is built from 14 residues. Trimming removed 4 bases from V and 4 bases from J; junction bases left unmatched: 8. The germline V gene encodes CDR1 GTSNPN and CDR2 SVGIG (reference sequence). The full variable domain, in which reference TRBV30 and TRBJ2-5 provide the parts outside the CDR3, is SQTIHQWPATLVQPVGSPLSLECTVEGTSNPNLYWYRQAAGRGLQLLFYSVGIGQISSEVPQNLSASRPQDRQFILSSKKLLLSDSGFYLCAWTLGLAGETQYFGPGTRLLVL.

This clone has just a few counts. The chain has TRBV7-4 and TRBJ2-1; D unresolved. V was trimmed by 11 bases and J by 4 bases, leaving 24 bases between them. CDR1 SGHVT and CDR2 SQSDAQ come from the germline V gene. The CDR3 consists of 16 residues. CDR3 sequence: CARTVRRIKSYNEQFF. CDR3 nucleotide sequence: TGTGCCCGTACAGTCAGACGAATAAAATCTTACAATGAGCAGTTCTTC.

Notes on this clone: The same CDR3 also results from other DNA sequences found in this sample. This rearrangement joins TRBV7-2 to TRBJ2-5; D ambiguous. Germline CDR1 and CDR2: SGHTA and FQGNSA. The CDR3 consists of 13 residues. Trimming shortened V by 4 bases and J by 4 bases, and 10 bases separated the two germline ends. In nucleotides, the CDR3 is TGTGCCAGCAGCTCTAGGTTGGGAGAGACCCAGTACTTC. It is translated as CASSSRLGETQYF.

This clone has a handful of counts. The J gene is TRBJ1-2, the V gene TRBV9; TRBD1 might be the D (5 bases). V lost 4 bases to trimming and J lost 2 bases, with 9 bases between them. Germline loops: CDR1 SGDLS, CDR2 YYNGEE. The CDR3 consists of 13 residues. CDR3 in DNA: TGTGCCAGCAGCTTACGACAGAACTATGGCTACACCTTC. Protein product: CASSLRQNYGYTF.

This chain joins TRBV14 and TRBJ2-2; D remains ambiguous. Germline CDR1 and CDR2: SGHDN and FVKESK. Trimming removed 4 bases from V and 7 bases from J, with 13 bases in between. This CDR3 is built from 14 residues. This CDR3 reads CASSPTRMVGELFF. In DNA, the CDR3 is TGTGCCAGCAGCCCAACCCGGATGGTCGGGGAGCTGTTTTTT.

This clone was seen ten or more times. The J gene is TRBJ2-3, the V gene TRBV15; 11 bases are shared with TRBD1. With V trimmed by 4 bases and J by 3 bases, 6 bases remained unmatched. This CDR3 contains 16 residues. Looked up from germline, CDR1 is LNHNV and CDR2 is YYDKDF (reference sequence). CDR3 coding DNA: TGTGCCACCAGCAACCGGGACAGGGGGTTTACAGATACGCAGTATTTT. Protein sequence: CATSNRDRGFTDTQYF. Based on the CDR3 plus reference TRBV15 and TRBJ2-3, the full variable domain is DAMVIQNPRYQVTQFGKPVTLSCSQTLNHNVMYWYQQKSSQAPKLLFHYYDKDFNNEADTPDNFQSRRPNTSFCFLDIRSPGLGDTAMYLCATSNRDRGFTDTQYFGPGTRLTVL.

Ten or more counts support this clone. CDR3 amino acids: CASSLSPAGAWDEQFF. The CDR3 DNA reads as TGTGCCAGCAGCTTAAGCCCGGCGGGAGCATGGGATGAGCAGTTCTTC. This chain links TRBV7-7 with TRBJ2-1; the match to TRBD2 covers 7 bases. This CDR3 is built from 16 residues. Losses at the gene ends were 2 bases for V and 8 bases for J; bases not matched to a gene: 12. Looked up from germline, CDR1 is SSHAT and CDR2 is FNYEAQ (reference sequence).

This chain joins TRBV5-4 and TRBJ2-1; a weak D match, TRBD1 (6 bases). The CDR3 is made up of 15 amino acids. Germline loops: CDR1 SGHNT, CDR2 YYREEE (reference sequence). Trimming pared 2 bases from V and 5 bases from J, leaving 14 bases between. The CDR3 loop reads CASSLQGRTHNEQFF. DNA for the CDR3: TGTGCCAGCAGCTTACAGGGCCGTACCCACAATGAGCAGTTCTTC. The full variable domain, in which reference TRBV5-4 and TRBJ2-1 provide the parts outside the CDR3, is ETGVTQSPTHLIKTRGQQVTLRCSSQSGHNTVSWYQQALGQGPQFIFQYYREEENGRGNFPPRFSGLQFPNYSSELNVNALELDDSALYLCASSLQGRTHNEQFFGPGTRLTVL.

The chain combines TRBV15 with TRBJ2-7; the D gene is possibly TRBD1 (6 bases). The CDR3 length is 15 residues. V gave up 1 base and J gave up 4 bases, with 14 bases separating them. The germline V gene encodes CDR1 LNHNV and CDR2 YYDKDF (reference sequence). The CDR3 reads CATSRGQGHPYEQYF. CDR3 in DNA: TGTGCCACCAGCAGAGGGCAGGGACACCCATACGAGCAGTACTTC. Based on the CDR3 plus reference TRBV15 and TRBJ2-7, the full variable domain is DAMVIQNPRYQVTQFGKPVTLSCSQTLNHNVMYWYQQKSSQAPKLLFHYYDKDFNNEADTPDNFQSRRPNTSFCFLDIRSPGLGDTAMYLCATSRGQGHPYEQYFGPGTRLTVT.